A selection of T cell receptor beta chains follows, all from one sample in a study of CD8+CD57+ T cells in acquired aplastic anemia. MiXCR was run by TCRdb on the reads, yielding one entry per CDR3 protein. The repertoire holds about 260,000 distinct CDR3 sequences, with roughly 82% as singletons. The sample taken for sequencing was sorted CD4+, CD8+, or CD8+CD57+ T cells (not recorded which) from PBMCs. These receptors all stem from a human donor with aplastic anemia. The CDR3 runs from the conserved cysteine through the conserved F or W. The D gene is left open where the match is weak. Size values are once, few and many counts, or a class for expanded clones, and some rows have none.

NA	11	NA	TRBJ2-7	TRBV18	CASTNEHEQYF	TGTGCCAGCACAAACGAACACGAGCAGTACTTC
NA	16	NA	TRBJ2-3	TRBV29-1	CSVGERSPFSTDTQYF	TGCAGCGTTGGAGAAAGGAGTCCTTTTTCCACAGATACGCAGTATTTT
NA	14	NA	TRBJ1-1	TRBV9	CASSLWSSRANVLF	TGTGCCAGCAGCCTCTGGAGCTCTAGGGCTAACGTCCTCTTT
NA	16	TRBD1	TRBJ2-3	TRBV4-2	CASSHRDRVVTDTQYF	TGTGCCAGCAGCCACAGGGACAGGGTGGTAACAGATACGCAGTATTTT
many	15	TRBD1	TRBJ1-2	TRBV30	CAWTLSGQFNYGYTF	TGTGCCTGGACCCTTTCGGGACAGTTTAACTATGGCTACACCTTC
NA	13	NA	TRBJ2-3	TRBV7-4	CASGDGVTNSPSF	TGTGCCAGCGGGGACGGGGTTACGAACAGTCCGTCGTTT
NA	12	NA	TRBJ2-3	TRBV7-9	CASSLGADTHSF	TGTGCCAGCAGCTTAGGGGCAGATACCCATTCTTTT
NA	14	NA	TRBJ1-1	TRBV5-6	CASSLGRKNTEAFF	TGTGCCAGCAGCTTGGGACGCAAGAACACTGAAGCTTTCTTT
NA	14	NA	TRBJ2-7	TRBV7-9	CATSGRGCAYDEYF	TGTGCCACCAGCGGCCGGGGCTGCGCCTACGACGAGTACTTC
NA	14	TRBD2	TRBJ2-5	TRBV2	CASRIAGLQETQYF	TGTGCCAGCAGAATAGCGGGGTTACAAGAGACCCAGTACTTC
few	14	TRBD1	TRBJ1-2	TRBV24-1	CATSEGTGEHGYTF	TGTGCCACCAGTGAGGGGACAGGGGAACATGGCTACACCTTC
NA	16	NA	TRBJ2-1	TRBV7-3	CASSPQRTWGGAQQFF	TGTGCCAGCAGCCCACAGAGGACCTGGGGAGGCGCCCAGCAGTTCTTC
NA	17	NA	TRBJ1-4	TRBV10-3	CAISESSGEQINVTLFF	TGTGCCATCAGTGAGTCTTCAGGAGAACAAATTAATGTTACTCTGTTTTTT
few	12	NA	TRBJ2-3	TRBV12-3/TRBV12-4	CASSFGGDTQYF	TGTGCCAGCAGTTTTGGGGGAGATACGCAGTATTTT
NA	13	TRBD2	TRBJ2-1	TRBV7-2	CASSLGGGPEQFF	TGTGCCAGCAGCTTAGGGGGAGGGCCCGAGCAGTTCTTC
once	17	TRBD1	TRBJ1-1	TRBV10-3	CAIGEQTGGYLGTEAFF	TGTGCCATCGGTGAACAAACAGGGGGCTATCTTGGGACTGAAGCTTTCTTT
NA	13	NA	TRBJ2-3	TRBV7-3	CASSVGGGGAHSF	TGTGCCAGCAGCGTCGGTGGCGGAGGTGCACATTCTTTT
few	16	TRBD1	TRBJ2-3	TRBV10-3	CAISERGTGPTDTQYF	TGTGCCATCAGTGAGAGGGGGACAGGGCCCACAGATACGCAGTATTTT